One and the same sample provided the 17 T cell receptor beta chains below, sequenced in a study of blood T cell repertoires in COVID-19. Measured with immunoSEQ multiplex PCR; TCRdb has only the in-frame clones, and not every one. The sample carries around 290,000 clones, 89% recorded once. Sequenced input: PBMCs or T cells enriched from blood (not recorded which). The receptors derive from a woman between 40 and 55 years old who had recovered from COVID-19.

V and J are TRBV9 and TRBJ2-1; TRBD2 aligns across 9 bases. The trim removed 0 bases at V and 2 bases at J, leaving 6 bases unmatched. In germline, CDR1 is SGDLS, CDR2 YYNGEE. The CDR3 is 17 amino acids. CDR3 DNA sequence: TGTGCCAGCAGCGTAGGAGCGGGGGGCACCACCTACAATGAGCAGTTCTTC. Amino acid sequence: CASSVGAGGTTYNEQFF.

The chain's CDR3 is CASIRLAGGQETQYF. The DNA for the CDR3 is TGTGCCAGCATCCGGCTAGCGGGGGGACAAGAGACCCAGTACTTC. The V gene is TRBV6-5, the J gene TRBJ2-5; 11 nucleotides match TRBD2. Trimming at V came to 7 bases and at J to 2 bases, leaving 6 bases not matched to a gene. Germline assignment: CDR1 MNHEY and CDR2 SVGAGI. The CDR3 is 15 residues long.

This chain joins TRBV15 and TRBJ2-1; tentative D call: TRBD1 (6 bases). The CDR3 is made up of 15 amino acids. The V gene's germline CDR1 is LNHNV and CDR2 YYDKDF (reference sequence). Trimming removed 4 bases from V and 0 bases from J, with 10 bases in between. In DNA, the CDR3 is TGTGCCACCAGCAACAGGGCAAACTCCTACAATGAGCAGTTCTTC. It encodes CATSNRANSYNEQFF.

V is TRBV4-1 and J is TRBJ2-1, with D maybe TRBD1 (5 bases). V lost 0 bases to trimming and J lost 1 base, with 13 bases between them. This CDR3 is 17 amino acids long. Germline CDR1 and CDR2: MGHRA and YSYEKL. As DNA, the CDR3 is TGCGCCAGCAGCCAAGATGAAGAGACAGCTTCCTACAATGAGCAGTTCTTC. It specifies CASSQDEETASYNEQFF.

CDR3 protein: CASSLTSGGLNTGELFF. Written as DNA, the CDR3 is TGTGCCAGCAGCCTGACTAGCGGGGGGTTAAACACCGGGGAGCTGTTTTTT. The rearrangement joins TRBV7-6 to TRBJ2-2; TRBD2 matches 13 bases. V shed 5 bases, J shed 2 bases, and the junction held 5 bases outside the gene matches. Germline CDR1 SGHVS, CDR2 FNYEAQ. The CDR3 runs 17 residues. The full variable domain, with the rest looked up from reference TRBV7-6 and TRBJ2-2, is GAGVSQSPRYKVTKRGQDVALRCDPISGHVSLYWYRQALGQGPEFLTYFNYEAQQDKSGLPNDRFSAERPEGSISTLTIQRTEQRDSAMYRCASSLTSGGLNTGELFFGEGSRLTVL.

The CDR3 DNA sequence: TGTGCCACCAGTGACCGGGACAGGGATTACCCGGCTAATGAAAAACTGTTTTTT. This translates into CATSDRDRDYPANEKLFF. This chain connects TRBV24-1 to TRBJ1-4, with 9 bases fitting TRBD1. Germline V lookup: CDR1 KGHDR, CDR2 SFDVKD. CDR3 size: 18 residues. V lost 4 bases, J lost 3 bases, and 11 bases stayed unmatched.

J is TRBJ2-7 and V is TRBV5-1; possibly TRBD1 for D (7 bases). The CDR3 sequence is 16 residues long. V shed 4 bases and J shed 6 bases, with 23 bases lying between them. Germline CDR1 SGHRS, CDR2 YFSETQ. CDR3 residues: CASSPTPTGRIREQYF. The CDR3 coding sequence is TGCGCCAGCAGCCCAACCCCGACAGGGAGGATCCGCGAGCAGTACTTC.

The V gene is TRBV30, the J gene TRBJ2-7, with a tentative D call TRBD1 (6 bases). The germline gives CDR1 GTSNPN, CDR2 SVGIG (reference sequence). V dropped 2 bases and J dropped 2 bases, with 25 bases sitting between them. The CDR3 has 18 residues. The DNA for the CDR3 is TGTGCCTGGAGTAACTCGTTGTATCAGGGGCCGGGGACCTACGAGCAGTACTTC. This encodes CAWSNSLYQGPGTYEQYF.

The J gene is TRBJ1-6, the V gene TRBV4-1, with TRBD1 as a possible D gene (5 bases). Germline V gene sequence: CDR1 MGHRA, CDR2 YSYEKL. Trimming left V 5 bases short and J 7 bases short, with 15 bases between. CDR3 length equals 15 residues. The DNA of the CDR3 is TGCGCCAGCAGCTTATCCGGAGACAGAAATTCACCCCTCCACTTT. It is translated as CASSLSGDRNSPLHF.

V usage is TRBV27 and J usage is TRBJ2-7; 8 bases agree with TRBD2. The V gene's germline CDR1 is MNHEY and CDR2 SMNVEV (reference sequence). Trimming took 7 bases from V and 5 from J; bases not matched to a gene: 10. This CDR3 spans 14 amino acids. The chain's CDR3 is CASTAAGGDNEQYF. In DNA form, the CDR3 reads TGTGCCAGCACAGCTGCGGGGGGAGATAACGAGCAGTACTTC.

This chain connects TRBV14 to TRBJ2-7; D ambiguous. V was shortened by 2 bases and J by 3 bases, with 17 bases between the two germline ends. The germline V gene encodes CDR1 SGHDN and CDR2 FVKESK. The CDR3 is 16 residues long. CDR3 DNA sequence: TGTGCCAGCAGCCAAAAGGCGATCACAGCCGGCTACGAGCAGTACTTC. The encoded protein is CASSQKAITAGYEQYF. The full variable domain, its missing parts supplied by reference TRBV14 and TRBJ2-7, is EAGVTQFPSHSVIEKGQTVTLRCDPISGHDNLYWYRRVMGKEIKFLLHFVKESKQDESGMPNNRFLAERTGGTYSTLKVQPAELEDSGVYFCASSQKAITAGYEQYFGPGTRLTVT.

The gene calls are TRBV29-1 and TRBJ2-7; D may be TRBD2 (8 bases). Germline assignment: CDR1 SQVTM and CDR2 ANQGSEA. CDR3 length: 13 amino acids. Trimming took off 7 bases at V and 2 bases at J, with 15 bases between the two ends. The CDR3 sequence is CSAGGTDTYEQYF. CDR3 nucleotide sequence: TGCAGCGCGGGGGGGACAGACACCTACGAGCAGTACTTC.

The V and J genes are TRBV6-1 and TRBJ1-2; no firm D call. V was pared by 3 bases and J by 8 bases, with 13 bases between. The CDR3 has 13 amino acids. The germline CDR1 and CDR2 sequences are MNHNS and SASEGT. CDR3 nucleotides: TGTGCCAGCAGTGAGGTTCACGCAGTAGGCTACACCTTC. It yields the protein CASSEVHAVGYTF.

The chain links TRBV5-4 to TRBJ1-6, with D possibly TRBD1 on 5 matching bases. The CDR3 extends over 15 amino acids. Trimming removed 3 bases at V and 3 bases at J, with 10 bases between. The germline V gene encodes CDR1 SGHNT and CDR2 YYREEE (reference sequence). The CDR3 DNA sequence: TGTGCCAGCAGCTCCCGACAGAACTATAATTCACCCCTCCACTTT. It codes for CASSSRQNYNSPLHF.

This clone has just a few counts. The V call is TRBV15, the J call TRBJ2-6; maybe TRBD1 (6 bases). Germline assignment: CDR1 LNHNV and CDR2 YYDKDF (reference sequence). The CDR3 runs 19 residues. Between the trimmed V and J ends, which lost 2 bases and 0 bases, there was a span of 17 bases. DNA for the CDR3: TGTGCCACCAGCAGACCTCCGGGGACAAGCTACTCTGGGGCCAACGTCCTGACTTTC. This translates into CATSRPPGTSYSGANVLTF.

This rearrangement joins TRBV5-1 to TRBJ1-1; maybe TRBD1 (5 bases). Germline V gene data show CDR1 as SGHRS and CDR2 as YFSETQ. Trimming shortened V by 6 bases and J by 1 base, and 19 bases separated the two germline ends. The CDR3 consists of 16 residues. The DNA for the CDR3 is TGCGCCAGCAATTATGGATTAGGAGGGGAGAACACTGAAGCTTTCTTT. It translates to CASNYGLGGENTEAFF.

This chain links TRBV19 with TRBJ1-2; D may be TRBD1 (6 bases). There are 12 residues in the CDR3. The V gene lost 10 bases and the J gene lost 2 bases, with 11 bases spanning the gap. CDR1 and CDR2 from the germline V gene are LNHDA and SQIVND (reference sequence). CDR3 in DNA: TGTGCCACCAAACAGGGAAACTATGGCTACACCTTC. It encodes CATKQGNYGYTF. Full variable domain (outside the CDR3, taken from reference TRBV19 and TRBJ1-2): DGGITQSPKYLFRKEGQNVTLSCEQNLNHDAMYWYRQDPGQGLRLIYYSQIVNDFQKGDIAEGYSVSREKKESFPLTVTSAQKNPTAFYLCATKQGNYGYTFGSGTRLTVV.